Each of the 12 T cell receptor beta chains below was sequenced from the same sample in a study of early T cells in non-severe SARS-CoV-2 infection (dated by TCRdb to the early 2020s). Library generation was performed with 5' RACE. Sequenced on a NextSeq 500. TCRdb trimmed public reads at Q25 via fastp, called clones via MiXCR and kept in-frame beta chains. All rows with the same CDR3 protein become a single entry with the most common DNA and genes. This sample comprises 50,000 to 65,000 distinct CDR3 sequences, about 7.6% of them detected only once. The ten top clones hold over 9.5% of the sample. The sample consisted of whole blood, taken at baseline. The source of these receptors is an adult who was a healthcare worker with PCR-confirmed SARS-CoV-2 infection or an uninfected control (not recorded which).

The rearrangement joins TRBV7-2 to TRBJ1-2; TRBD1 aligns across 7 bases. The germline gives CDR1 SGHTA, CDR2 FQGNSA. V was pared by 7 bases and J by 4 bases, with 3 bases of the junction left unmatched. This CDR3 is 12 amino acids long. The CDR3 loop reads CASTRQGYGYTF. The DNA for the CDR3 is TGTGCCAGCACCCGACAGGGCTATGGCTACACCTTC.

The chain carries TRBV4-1 and TRBJ1-1; 7 nucleotides align to TRBD1. Per the germline V gene, CDR1 is MGHRA and CDR2 is YSYEKL. V dropped 1 base and J dropped 4; count of bases not matched to a gene: 12. The CDR3 has 17 amino acids. DNA for the CDR3: TGCGCCAGCAGCCAAGTCTCGACAGGGAGGGTAGGCACTGAAGCTTTCTTT. It codes for CASSQVSTGRVGTEAFF.

The chain links TRBV4-1 to TRBJ2-3; the D gene is possibly TRBD2 (6 bases). Trimming removed 4 bases from V and 0 bases from J, with 11 bases in between. The V gene's germline CDR1 is MGHRA and CDR2 YSYEKL. This CDR3 contains 15 residues. The CDR3 bases are TGCGCCAGCAGCCGCGGGGTTTCTAGCACAGATACGCAGTATTTT. It yields the protein CASSRGVSSTDTQYF.

This clonotype was recorded many times. V is TRBV15 and J is TRBJ2-7; perhaps TRBD1 as D (6 bases). Germline V CDR1 and CDR2: LNHNV, YYDKDF (reference sequence). Deletions cut 1 base from V and 6 bases from J, with 16 bases between. CDR3 length equals 15 residues. CDR3 region: CATSRVVTGLLEQYF. CDR3 nucleotides: TGTGCCACCAGCAGAGTTGTTACAGGGTTACTCGAGCAGTACTTC.

The rearrangement joins TRBV29-1 to TRBJ2-5; unclear D gene. CDR1 is SQVTM, CDR2 ANQGSEA, per germline. The V end lost 4 bases, the J end lost 5 bases, and 8 bases lay between the germline ends. The CDR3 runs to 11 residues. DNA for the CDR3: TGCAGCGTTGCATTCGGGGAGACCCAGTACTTC. Translation: CSVAFGETQYF.

The V gene is TRBV30, the J gene TRBJ2-6; D uncertain. The V gene's germline CDR1 is GTSNPN and CDR2 SVGIG (reference sequence). This CDR3 has 11 amino acids. The V end was cut by 0 bases, the J end by 14 bases, with 8 bases between. The CDR3 here is CAWSVPSILTF. The CDR3, as DNA: TGTGCCTGGAGTGTACCCAGTATCCTGACTTTC.

The chain joins TRBV7-9 to TRBJ2-7; D may be TRBD1 or TRBD2 (5 bases each). V lost 5 bases and J 0 bases, leaving 11 bases between the germline ends. This CDR3 comprises 14 residues. Looked up from germline, CDR1 is SEHNR and CDR2 is FQNEAQ (reference sequence). CDR3 bases: TGTGCCAGCAGCCCTCGGGACGGCTCCTACGAGCAGTACTTC. Translated: CASSPRDGSYEQYF.

This clonotype was seen at least ten times. This chain connects TRBV7-9 to TRBJ2-7; the match to TRBD1 covers 8 bases. This CDR3 has 15 residues. The germline V gene has CDR1 SEHNR and CDR2 FQNEAQ (reference sequence). Trimming removed 2 bases from V and 1 base from J; junction bases left unmatched: 4. CDR3 DNA: TGTGCCAGCAGCTTATCCTACAGGGGGTCCTACGAGCAGTACTTC. Its protein product is CASSLSYRGSYEQYF. The full variable domain, rest sourced from reference TRBV7-9 and TRBJ2-7, is DTGVSQNPRHKITKRGQNVTFRCDPISEHNRLYWYRQTLGQGPEFLTYFQNEAQLEKSRLLSDRFSAERPKGSFSTLEIQRTEQGDSAMYLCASSLSYRGSYEQYFGPGTRLTVT.

The chain combines TRBV29-1 with TRBJ2-2; no clear D. The germline V and J ends were trimmed by 6 bases and 3 bases, with 14 bases remaining between them. This CDR3 is 14 amino acids long. The germline CDR1 and CDR2 sequences are SQVTM and ANQGSEA. The CDR3 region has the DNA TGCAGCGTGGGGTTTGGGCTCGACACCGGGGAGCTGTTTTTT. Amino acids: CSVGFGLDTGELFF.

This clonotype appeared many times. CDR3 DNA: TGCAGTGCTAGTGGGTTGCTAGTCAAAGAGACCCAGTACTTC. Translated, it gives CSASGLLVKETQYF. The chain links TRBV20-1 to TRBJ2-5; no firm D call. Trimming shortened V by 3 bases and J by 3 bases, and 14 bases separated the two germline ends. The CDR3 runs to 14 residues. Germline CDR1 DFQATT, CDR2 SNEGSKA (reference sequence).

This clonotype came up many times. The chain joins TRBV7-8 to TRBJ2-1, with no clear D. The V gene lost 3 bases and the J gene lost 9 bases, with 15 bases spanning the gap. This CDR3 is 14 amino acids long. Germline V lookup: CDR1 SGHVS, CDR2 FQNEAQ. The CDR3, as DNA: TGTGCCAGCAGCTTGAGGAGCTGGGCTATTGAGCAGTTCTTC. Protein sequence: CASSLRSWAIEQFF.

This clonotype showed up many times. This sequence joins TRBV7-2 and TRBJ2-7; weak D call: TRBD2 (5 bases). CDR1 and CDR2 from the germline V gene are SGHTA and FQGNSA. The CDR3 consists of 14 residues. Trimming left V 1 base short and J 6 bases short, with 13 bases between. The CDR3 is CASSLDSSSTEQYF. CDR3 DNA sequence: TGTGCCAGCAGCTTAGATAGTTCTAGCACCGAGCAGTACTTC.